These 14 T cell receptor beta chains were all obtained from the same sample, sequenced in a study of beta chain features in type 1 diabetes. Isolated RNA was reverse transcribed in full, so expressed TCRB transcripts were sequenced. Some clones are missing from TCRdb's copy, which holds only in-frame ones; the method was immunoSEQ multiplex PCR. The table has 150,000 or so clones, around 10% seen once. What was sequenced was central memory CD4+ T cells from blood. The receptors stem from a man aged 18-30 years in good health.

A word on this clone: A read error is possible here, since a much larger clone lies one base away. The chain employs TRBV11-2 and TRBJ2-3; no firm D call. V lost 2 bases and J 0 bases, leaving 3 bases between the germline ends. Germline CDR1 is SGHAT and CDR2 is FQNNGV. The CDR3 is made up of 13 amino acids. This CDR3 reads CASSLPSTDTQYF. The CDR3 bases are TGTGCCAGCAGCTTACCGAGCACAGATACGCAGTATTTT.

The chain couples TRBV18 to TRBJ2-6; no definite D call. CDR3 length: 14 amino acids. V was trimmed by 4 bases and J by 1 base, leaving 5 bases between them. Germline-derived CDR1 and CDR2 are KGHSH and LQKENI. The CDR3 loop reads CASSLRSGANVLTF. The CDR3 nucleotides are TGTGCCAGCTCACTTCGTTCTGGGGCCAACGTCCTGACTTTC. The full variable domain, its missing parts supplied by reference TRBV18 and TRBJ2-6, is NAGVMQNPRHLVRRRGQEARLRCSPMKGHSHVYWYRQLPEEGLKFMVYLQKENIIDESGMPKERFSAEFPKEGPSILRIQQVVRGDSAAYFCASSLRSGANVLTFGAGSRLTVL.

The rearrangement joins TRBV7-3 to TRBJ2-2, with 7 positions matching TRBD1. Germline-derived CDR1 and CDR2 are SGHTA and FQGTGA. V lost 2 bases to trimming and J lost 3 bases; unmatched junction nucleotides: 3. The CDR3 extends over 15 amino acids. The CDR3 nucleotides read TGTGCCAGCAGCTTAGGACAGGTAGACACCGGGGAGCTGTTTTTT. Its translation: CASSLGQVDTGELFF.

The CDR3 reads CASSARVAGDEQFF. CDR3 in DNA: TGTGCCAGCAGCGCAAGAGTGGCAGGCGATGAGCAGTTCTTC. The chain joins TRBV7-3 to TRBJ2-1, with D unresolved. The CDR3 runs to 14 residues. Trimming stripped 5 bases from V and 8 bases from J, with 16 bases between. Germline V gene data show CDR1 as SGHTA and CDR2 as FQGTGA.

This clone was seen only a few times. CDR3 amino acids: CAWRARAGLTYGYTF. CDR3 coding DNA: TGTGCCTGGAGAGCCCGGGCAGGGTTAACCTATGGCTACACCTTC. The rearrangement links TRBV30 to TRBJ1-2, with a possible D match to TRBD1 (5 bases). Germline lookup yields CDR1 GTSNPN and CDR2 SVGIG (reference sequence). This CDR3 contains 15 residues. V lost 3 bases and J 4 bases, leaving 18 bases between the germline ends.

This clone has at least ten counts. This rearrangement joins TRBV5-6 to TRBJ2-4, with D possibly matching TRBD2 (6 bases). Trimming shortened V by 3 bases and J by 0 bases, and 10 bases separated the two germline ends. Germline CDR1 and CDR2: SGHDT and YYEEEE. CDR3 size: 15 residues. As DNA, the CDR3 is TGTGCCAGCAGCTGGCGGGGATTAGCCAAAAACATTCAGTACTTC. It codes for CASSWRGLAKNIQYF.

This clone has a handful of counts. V gene TRBV7-9 combines with J gene TRBJ1-1; the D is unclear. This CDR3 is built from 13 residues. Germline CDR1 reads SEHNR; CDR2 reads FQNEAQ (reference sequence). Trimming removed 7 bases from V and 3 bases from J, with 12 bases in between. The CDR3 loop reads CASTPEIYTEAFF. Written as DNA, the CDR3 is TGTGCCAGCACCCCAGAAATTTACACTGAAGCTTTCTTT.

This clone was found many times. The chain joins TRBV9 to TRBJ2-3; D gene ambiguous. Between the trimmed V and J ends, which lost 0 bases and 3 bases, there was a span of 11 bases. Germline-derived CDR1 and CDR2 are SGDLS and YYNGEE. There are 15 residues in the CDR3. CDR3 protein: CASSVAGLGTDTQYF. The CDR3 DNA reads TGTGCCAGCAGCGTAGCTGGCCTCGGAACAGATACGCAGTATTTT.

The gene calls are TRBV5-1 and TRBJ1-6, with D uncertain. The CDR3 contains 14 residues. Germline V lookup: CDR1 SGHRS, CDR2 YFSETQ. V was shortened by 5 bases and J by 5 bases, with 11 bases between the two germline ends. CDR3 bases: TGCGCCAGCAGAGCATGGAGCGATAATTCACCCCTCCACTTT. This codes for CASRAWSDNSPLHF.

V usage is TRBV18 and J usage is TRBJ1-1, with D maybe TRBD1 (5 bases). Deletions cut 4 bases from V and 3 bases from J, with 9 bases between. This CDR3 is 13 amino acids long. CDR1 is KGHSH, CDR2 LQKENI, per germline. The CDR3 region has the DNA TGTGCCAGCTCACAGTCGGGGGACACTGAAGCTTTCTTT. It translates to CASSQSGDTEAFF.

A few counts support this clone. The chain is built from TRBV29-1 and TRBJ2-1, with D perhaps matching TRBD1 (5 bases). V was trimmed by 0 bases and J by 10 bases, leaving 10 bases between them. Germline CDR1 reads SQVTM; CDR2 reads ANQGSEA. The CDR3 runs to 12 residues. The CDR3 DNA reads as TGCAGCGTTGAAGACAGGGTTTGGGAGCAGTTCTTC. This codes for CSVEDRVWEQFF.

V is TRBV15 and J is TRBJ2-1; no reliable D call. Germline-derived CDR1 and CDR2 are LNHNV and YYDKDF (reference sequence). V lost 4 bases, J lost 6 bases, and 7 bases lay in between. This CDR3 has 12 amino acids. This CDR3 is CATSTDGNEQFF. The CDR3 coding sequence is TGTGCCACCAGCACCGACGGCAATGAGCAGTTCTTC.

The chain employs TRBV15 and TRBJ2-6; D possibly corresponds to TRBD1 (5 bases). Trimming took off 5 bases at V and 0 bases at J, with 11 bases between the two ends. From germline, CDR1 is LNHNV and CDR2 YYDKDF (reference sequence). The CDR3 totals 16 residues. In DNA, the CDR3 is TGTGCCACCAGCGTCCCAGGGTCCTCTGGGGCCAACGTCCTGACTTTC. Translating gives CATSVPGSSGANVLTF.

The chain joins TRBV7-9 to TRBJ2-7, with a tentative D call TRBD2 (6 bases). V was trimmed by 7 bases and J by 0 bases, leaving 13 bases between them. The CDR3 is 14 residues long. CDR1 is SEHNR, CDR2 FQNEAQ, per germline (reference sequence). In DNA, the CDR3 is TGTGCCAGCAATCCGGACGGGGGCTCCTACGAGCAGTACTTC. It codes for CASNPDGGSYEQYF. The full variable domain, completed using reference TRBV7-9 and TRBJ2-7, is DTGVSQNPRHKITKRGQNVTFRCDPISEHNRLYWYRQTLGQGPEFLTYFQNEAQLEKSRLLSDRFSAERPKGSFSTLEIQRTEQGDSAMYLCASNPDGGSYEQYFGPGTRLTVT.